This T cell receptor (beta chain) was recovered during a study of cytomegalovirus exposure and HLA in healthy donors. Study-wide context: Approximately 85 million unique TCRs from HLA-typed donors made up an early data release. Study-wide results and caveats: A missense DCLRE1C variant was associated with V- and J-gene trimming of TCR beta chains in a later analysis, and an independent cohort replicated the association. Exclusion as indistinguishable affected some V segments, including TRBV6-2 and TRBV6-3.

From germline, CDR1 is SGHAT and CDR2 FQNNGV. The CDR3 covers 17 residues. Trimming cost V 4 bases and J 7 bases; bases outside gene matches: 12. The PCR was carried out with 60 Vbeta primers and 13 Jbeta primers. Profiling relied on immunoSEQ multiplex PCR, and the TCRdb table lists in-frame clones only, not all of them. The repertoire holds roughly 170,000 clones, with roughly 80% as singletons. In regard to this clone: What it recognizes is unknown.

The receptor comes from a female donor in good health and CMV-seronegative. The sequenced sample consisted of PBMCs. The genes are TRBV11-2 and TRBJ2-1, with 11 bases that match TRBD2. The chain's CDR3 is CASSSGWGLAVWNEQFF. The DNA of the CDR3 is TGTGCCAGCAGCTCGGGGTGGGGACTAGCGGTGTGGAATGAGCAGTTCTTC. The full variable domain, in which reference TRBV11-2 and TRBJ2-1 provide the parts outside the CDR3, is EAGVAQSPRYKIIEKRQSVAFWCNPISGHATLYWYQQILGQGPKLLIQFQNNGVVDDSQLPKDRFSAERLKGVDSTLKIQPAKLEDSAVYLCASSSGWGLAVWNEQFFGPGTRLTVL.